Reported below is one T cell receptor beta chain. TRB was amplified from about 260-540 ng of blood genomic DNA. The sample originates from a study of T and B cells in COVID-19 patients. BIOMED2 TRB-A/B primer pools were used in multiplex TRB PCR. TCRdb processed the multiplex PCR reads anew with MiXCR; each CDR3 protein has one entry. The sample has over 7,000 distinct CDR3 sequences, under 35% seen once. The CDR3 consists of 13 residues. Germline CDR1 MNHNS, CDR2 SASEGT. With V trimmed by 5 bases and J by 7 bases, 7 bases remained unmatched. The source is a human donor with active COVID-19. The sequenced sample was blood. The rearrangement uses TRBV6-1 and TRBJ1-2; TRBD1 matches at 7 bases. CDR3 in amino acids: CASSSTGITGYTF. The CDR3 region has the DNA TGTGCCAGCAGTTCGACAGGGATTACTGGCTACACCTTC.